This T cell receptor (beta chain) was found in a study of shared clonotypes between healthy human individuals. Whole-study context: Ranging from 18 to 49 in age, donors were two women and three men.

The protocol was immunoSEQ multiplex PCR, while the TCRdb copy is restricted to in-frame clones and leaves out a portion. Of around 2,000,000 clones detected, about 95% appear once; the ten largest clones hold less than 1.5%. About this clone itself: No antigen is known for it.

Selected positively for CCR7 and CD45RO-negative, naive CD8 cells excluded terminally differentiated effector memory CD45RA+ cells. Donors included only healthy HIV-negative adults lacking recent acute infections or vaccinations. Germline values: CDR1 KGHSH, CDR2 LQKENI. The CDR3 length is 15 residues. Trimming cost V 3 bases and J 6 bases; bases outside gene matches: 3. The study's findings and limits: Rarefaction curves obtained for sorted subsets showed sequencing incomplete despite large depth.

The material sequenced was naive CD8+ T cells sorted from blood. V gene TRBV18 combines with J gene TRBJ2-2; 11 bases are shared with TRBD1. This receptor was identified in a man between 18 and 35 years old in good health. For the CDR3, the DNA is TGTGCCAGCTCACCTCCGGGACAGGGGGCCGGGGAGCTGTTTTTT. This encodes CASSPPGQGAGELFF.